The clone carrying this TCR beta chain was seen repeatedly, ten times or more. The target antigen is unknown. This sample is drawn from a study of T cells in Graves' hyperthyroidism and ophthalmopathy. Broader study findings: Ophthalmopathy, as predicted by the model, came a median roughly 6.8 months after the prediction.

This CDR3 is 14 amino acids long. CDR1 and CDR2 from the germline V gene are PRHDT and FYEKMQ (reference sequence). V shed 4 bases and J shed 5 bases, with 13 bases lying between them. Amplification targeted TCR beta CDR3 regions from RNA transcripts. RT-PCR in the first round (using the HTBI primer set) targeted the TCR CDR3. A single record per CDR3 protein comes from TCRdb applying MiXCR to the multiplex PCR reads. The sample lists roughly 260,000 distinct CDR3 sequences; just over 14% were seen once. The specimen was blood. The receptor was isolated from a woman between 35 and 50 years old with Graves' hyperthyroidism that later progressed to Graves' ophthalmopathy. The rearrangement uses TRBV13 and TRBJ2-3; tentative D call: TRBD2 (5 bases). CDR3 sequence: CASSSTTRRDTQYF. CDR3 bases: TGTGCCAGCAGCTCTACTACTAGGCGAGATACGCAGTATTTT.